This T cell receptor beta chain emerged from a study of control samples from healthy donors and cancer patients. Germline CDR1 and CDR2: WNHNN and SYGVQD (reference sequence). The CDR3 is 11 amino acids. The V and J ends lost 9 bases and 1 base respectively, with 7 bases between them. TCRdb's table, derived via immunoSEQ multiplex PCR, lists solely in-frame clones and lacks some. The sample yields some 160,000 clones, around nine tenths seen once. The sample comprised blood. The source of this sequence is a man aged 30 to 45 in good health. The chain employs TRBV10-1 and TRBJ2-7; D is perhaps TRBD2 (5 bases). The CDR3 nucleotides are TGCGCCAGGGAGGTGTCCTACGAGCAGTACTTC. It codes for CAREVSYEQYF.